This entry lists 6 T cell receptor beta chains sequenced from one sample in a study of cytomegalovirus exposure and HLA in healthy donors. The method was immunoSEQ multiplex PCR; TCRdb's version includes in-frame clones alone and lacks a portion of them. This repertoire shows about 140,000 clones, 80% to 90% found once; its top ten account for about 2.8%. The sample was PBMCs. These receptors were obtained from a man between 18 and 35 years old in good health and CMV-seronegative.

The rearrangement links TRBV30 to TRBJ2-7; 13 nucleotides agree with TRBD2. CDR1 and CDR2 from the germline V gene are GTSNPN and SVGIG (reference sequence). The trim removed 3 bases at V and 3 bases at J, leaving 5 bases unmatched. CDR3 length equals 15 residues. The CDR3 protein is CAWRPGLAGHYEQYF. As DNA, the CDR3 is TGTGCCTGGAGACCGGGACTAGCGGGGCACTACGAGCAGTACTTC.

V and J are TRBV14 and TRBJ1-1; possibly TRBD1 for D (6 bases). V was cut by 3 bases and J by 3 bases, with 20 bases left in between. Germline CDR1 reads SGHDN; CDR2 reads FVKESK. This CDR3 is built from 17 residues. CDR3 protein: CASSHSMKYRVDTEAFF. The CDR3 DNA reads TGTGCCAGCAGCCACTCTATGAAATACAGGGTTGACACTGAAGCTTTCTTT.

V usage is TRBV7-9 and J usage is TRBJ2-4; D call uncertain. The germline V gene encodes CDR1 SEHNR and CDR2 FQNEAQ (reference sequence). This CDR3 spans 15 amino acids. Deletions cut 5 bases from V and 6 bases from J, with 17 bases between. CDR3 in DNA: TGTGCCAGCAGCGCTCTACGGCAGGCCCCAAACATTCAGTACTTC. Translating gives CASSALRQAPNIQYF.

V and J are TRBV6-5 and TRBJ1-3; D ambiguous. The CDR3 length is 16 residues. CDR1 and CDR2 from the germline V gene are MNHEY and SVGAGI. Trimming shortened V by 0 bases and J by 2 bases, and 11 bases separated the two germline ends. This chain's CDR3 is CASSYSIGIAGNTIYF. In DNA, the CDR3 is TGTGCCAGCAGTTACTCGATCGGTATAGCTGGAAACACCATATATTTT.

The count of this clone is one. V gene TRBV19 combines with J gene TRBJ1-4; no reliable D call. The CDR3 has 13 amino acids. Germline V gene sequence: CDR1 LNHDA, CDR2 SQIVND (reference sequence). The V gene lost 10 bases and the J gene lost 6 bases, with 15 bases spanning the gap. The CDR3 DNA is TGTGCCATACGTCCGGGGTTAGATGAAAAACTGTTTTTT. The encoded protein is CAIRPGLDEKLFF.

The chain recombines TRBV28 with TRBJ2-5; possibly TRBD2 for D (6 bases). Germline V gene sequence: CDR1 MDHEN, CDR2 SYDVKM. With 6 bases removed from V and 2 bases from J, the gap between germline ends came to 13 bases. This CDR3 is built from 14 residues. The DNA of the CDR3 is TGTGCCAGCAGCCAAGGGGACTGGCAAGAGACCCAGTACTTC. Translation gives CASSQGDWQETQYF.